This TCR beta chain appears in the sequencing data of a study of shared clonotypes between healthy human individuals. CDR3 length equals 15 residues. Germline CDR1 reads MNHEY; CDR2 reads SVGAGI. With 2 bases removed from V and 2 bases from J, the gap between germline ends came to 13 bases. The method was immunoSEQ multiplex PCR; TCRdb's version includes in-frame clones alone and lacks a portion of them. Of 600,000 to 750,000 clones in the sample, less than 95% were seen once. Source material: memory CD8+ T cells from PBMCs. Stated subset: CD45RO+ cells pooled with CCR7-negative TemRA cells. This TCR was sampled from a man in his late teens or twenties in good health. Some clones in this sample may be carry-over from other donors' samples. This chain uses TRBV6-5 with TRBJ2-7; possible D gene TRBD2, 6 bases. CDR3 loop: CASSYLGGRTYEQYF. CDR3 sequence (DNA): TGTGCCAGCAGTTACCTGGGGGGACGGACCTACGAGCAGTACTTC.